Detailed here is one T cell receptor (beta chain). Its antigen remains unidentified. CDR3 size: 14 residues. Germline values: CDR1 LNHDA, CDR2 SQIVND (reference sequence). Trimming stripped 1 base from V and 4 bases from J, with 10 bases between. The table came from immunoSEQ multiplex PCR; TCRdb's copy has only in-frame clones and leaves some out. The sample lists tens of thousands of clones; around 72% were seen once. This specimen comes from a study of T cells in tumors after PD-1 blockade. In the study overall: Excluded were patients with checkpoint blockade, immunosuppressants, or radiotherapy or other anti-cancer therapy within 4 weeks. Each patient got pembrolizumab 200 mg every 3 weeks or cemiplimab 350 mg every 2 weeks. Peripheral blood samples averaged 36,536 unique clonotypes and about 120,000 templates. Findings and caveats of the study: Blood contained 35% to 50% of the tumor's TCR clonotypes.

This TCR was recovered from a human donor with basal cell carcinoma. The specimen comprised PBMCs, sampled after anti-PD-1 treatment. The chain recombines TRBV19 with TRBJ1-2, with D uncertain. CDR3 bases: TGTGCCAGTAGTATAGGGGATGAATTCTATGGCTACACCTTC. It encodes CASSIGDEFYGYTF.